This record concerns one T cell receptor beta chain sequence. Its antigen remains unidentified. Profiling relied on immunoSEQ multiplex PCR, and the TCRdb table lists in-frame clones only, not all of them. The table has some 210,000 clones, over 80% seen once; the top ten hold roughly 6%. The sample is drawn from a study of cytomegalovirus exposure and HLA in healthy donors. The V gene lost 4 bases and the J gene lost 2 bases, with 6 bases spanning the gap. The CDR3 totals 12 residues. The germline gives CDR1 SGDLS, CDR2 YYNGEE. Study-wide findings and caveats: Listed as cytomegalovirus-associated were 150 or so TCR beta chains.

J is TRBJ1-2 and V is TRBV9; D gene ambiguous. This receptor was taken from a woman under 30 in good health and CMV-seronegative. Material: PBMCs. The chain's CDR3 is CASSLKNYGYTF. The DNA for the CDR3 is TGTGCCAGCAGCCTAAAGAACTATGGCTACACCTTC.